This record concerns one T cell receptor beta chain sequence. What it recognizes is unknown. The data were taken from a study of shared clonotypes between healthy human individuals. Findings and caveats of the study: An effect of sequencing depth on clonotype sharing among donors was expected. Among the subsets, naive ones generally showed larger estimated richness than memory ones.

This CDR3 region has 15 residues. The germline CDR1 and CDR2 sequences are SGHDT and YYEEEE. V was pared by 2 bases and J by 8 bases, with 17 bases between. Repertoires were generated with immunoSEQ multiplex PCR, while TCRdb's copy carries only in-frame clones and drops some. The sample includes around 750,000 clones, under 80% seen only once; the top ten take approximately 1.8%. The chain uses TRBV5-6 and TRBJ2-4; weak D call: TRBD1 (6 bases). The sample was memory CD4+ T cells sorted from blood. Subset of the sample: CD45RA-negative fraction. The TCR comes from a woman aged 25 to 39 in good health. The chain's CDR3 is CASSFGSAGVDIQYF. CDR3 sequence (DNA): TGTGCCAGCAGCTTTGGGTCGGCAGGGGTGGACATTCAGTACTTC.